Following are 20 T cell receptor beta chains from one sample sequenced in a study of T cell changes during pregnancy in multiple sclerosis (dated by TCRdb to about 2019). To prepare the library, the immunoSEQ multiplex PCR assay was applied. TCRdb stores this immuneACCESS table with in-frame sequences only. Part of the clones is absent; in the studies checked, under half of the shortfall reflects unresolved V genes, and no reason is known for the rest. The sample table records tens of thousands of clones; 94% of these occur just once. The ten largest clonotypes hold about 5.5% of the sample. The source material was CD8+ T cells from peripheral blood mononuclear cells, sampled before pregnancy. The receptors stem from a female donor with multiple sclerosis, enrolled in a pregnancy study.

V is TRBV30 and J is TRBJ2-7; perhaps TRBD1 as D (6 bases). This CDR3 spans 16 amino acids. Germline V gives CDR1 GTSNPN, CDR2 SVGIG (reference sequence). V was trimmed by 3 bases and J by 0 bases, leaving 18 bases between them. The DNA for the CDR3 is TGTGCCTGGAGCCCCTCCAGGGGTTGGGCCTCCTACGAGCAGTACTTC. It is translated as CAWSPSRGWASYEQYF.

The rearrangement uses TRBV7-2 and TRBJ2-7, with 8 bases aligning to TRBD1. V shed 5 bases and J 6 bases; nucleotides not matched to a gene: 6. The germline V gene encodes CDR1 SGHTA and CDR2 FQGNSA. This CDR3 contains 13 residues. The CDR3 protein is CASSHRGTVEQYF. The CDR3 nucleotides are TGTGCCAGCAGCCACAGGGGGACAGTCGAGCAGTACTTC.

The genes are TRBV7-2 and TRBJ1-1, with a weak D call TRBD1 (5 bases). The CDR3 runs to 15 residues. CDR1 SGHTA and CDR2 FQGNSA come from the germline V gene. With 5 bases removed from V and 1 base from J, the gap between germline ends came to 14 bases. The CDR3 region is CASSQGATGNTEAFF. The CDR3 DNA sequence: TGTGCCAGCAGCCAAGGGGCTACGGGGAACACTGAAGCTTTCTTT.

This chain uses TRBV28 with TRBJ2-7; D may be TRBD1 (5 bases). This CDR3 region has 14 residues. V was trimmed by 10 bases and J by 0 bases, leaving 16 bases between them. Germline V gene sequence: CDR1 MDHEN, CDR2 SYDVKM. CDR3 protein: CATLGHLSSYEQYF. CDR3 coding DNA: TGTGCCACGCTCGGACACCTTTCCTCCTACGAGCAGTACTTC.

CDR3: CASSLSSGSSYNEQFF. The CDR3 DNA reads TGTGCCAGCAGTTTGTCGAGCGGGAGCTCCTACAATGAGCAGTTCTTC. The chain combines TRBV27 with TRBJ2-1, with 8 positions matching TRBD2. J lost 0 bases, V lost 3 bases, and 4 bases had no gene match. Germline lookup yields CDR1 MNHEY and CDR2 SMNVEV (reference sequence). The CDR3 extends over 16 amino acids.

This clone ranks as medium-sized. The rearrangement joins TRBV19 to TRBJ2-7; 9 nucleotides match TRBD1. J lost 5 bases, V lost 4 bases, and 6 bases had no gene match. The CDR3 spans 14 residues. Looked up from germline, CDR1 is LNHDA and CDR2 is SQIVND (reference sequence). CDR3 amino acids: CASSKGQGFDEQYF. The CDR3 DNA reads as TGTGCCAGTAGTAAAGGACAGGGGTTCGACGAGCAGTACTTC. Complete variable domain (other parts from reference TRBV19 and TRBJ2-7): DGGITQSPKYLFRKEGQNVTLSCEQNLNHDAMYWYRQDPGQGLRLIYYSQIVNDFQKGDIAEGYSVSREKKESFPLTVTSAQKNPTAFYLCASSKGQGFDEQYFGPGTRLTVT.

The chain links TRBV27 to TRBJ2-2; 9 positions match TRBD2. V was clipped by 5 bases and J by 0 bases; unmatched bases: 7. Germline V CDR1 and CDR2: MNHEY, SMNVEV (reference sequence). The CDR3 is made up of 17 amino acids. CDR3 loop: CASSLRASGANTGELFF. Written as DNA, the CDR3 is TGTGCCAGCAGTCTACGGGCTAGCGGGGCGAACACCGGGGAGCTGTTTTTT.

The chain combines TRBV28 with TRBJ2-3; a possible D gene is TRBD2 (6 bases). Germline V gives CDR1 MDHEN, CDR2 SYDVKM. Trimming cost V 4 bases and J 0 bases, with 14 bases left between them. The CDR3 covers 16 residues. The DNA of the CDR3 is TGTGCCAGCAGTTCCACCTTTGGGGGGAGCACAGATACGCAGTATTTT. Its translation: CASSSTFGGSTDTQYF.

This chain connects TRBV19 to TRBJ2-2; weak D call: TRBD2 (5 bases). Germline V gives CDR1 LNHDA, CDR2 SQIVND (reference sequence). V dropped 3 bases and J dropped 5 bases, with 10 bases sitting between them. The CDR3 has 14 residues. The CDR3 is CASSIGGRTGELFF. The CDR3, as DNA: TGTGCCAGTAGTATTGGAGGCCGAACCGGGGAGCTGTTTTTT.

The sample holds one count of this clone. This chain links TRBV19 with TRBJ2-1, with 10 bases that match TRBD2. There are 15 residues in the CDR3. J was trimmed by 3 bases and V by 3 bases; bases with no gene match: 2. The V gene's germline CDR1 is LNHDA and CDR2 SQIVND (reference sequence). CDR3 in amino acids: CASSIGLADYNEQFF. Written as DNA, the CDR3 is TGTGCCAGTAGTATTGGACTAGCGGACTACAATGAGCAGTTCTTC.

CDR3 bases: TGTGCCAGCAGTGAGAGGAGCGGAGGTTGGCGTGAGCAGTTCTTC. It translates to CASSERSGGWREQFF. This sequence joins TRBV9 and TRBJ2-1; D perhaps matches TRBD2 (5 bases). V lost 5 bases and J lost 9, with 21 bases in between. The CDR3 sequence is 15 residues long. CDR1 is SGDLS, CDR2 YYNGEE, per germline.

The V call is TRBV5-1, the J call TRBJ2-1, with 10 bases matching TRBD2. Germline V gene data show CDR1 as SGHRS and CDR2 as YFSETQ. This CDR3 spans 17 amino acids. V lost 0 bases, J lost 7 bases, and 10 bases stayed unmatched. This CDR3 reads CASSLEPSGSFMNEQFF. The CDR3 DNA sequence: TGCGCCAGCAGCTTGGAGCCTAGCGGGAGTTTTATGAATGAGCAGTTCTTC.

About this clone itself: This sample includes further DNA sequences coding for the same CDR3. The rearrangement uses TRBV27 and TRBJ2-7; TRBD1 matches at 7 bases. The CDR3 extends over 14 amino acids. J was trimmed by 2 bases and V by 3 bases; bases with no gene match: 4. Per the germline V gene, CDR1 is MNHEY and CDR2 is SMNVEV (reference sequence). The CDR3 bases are TGTGCCAGCAGTTTGTCGACAGGGCCCTACGAGCAGTACTTC. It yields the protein CASSLSTGPYEQYF.

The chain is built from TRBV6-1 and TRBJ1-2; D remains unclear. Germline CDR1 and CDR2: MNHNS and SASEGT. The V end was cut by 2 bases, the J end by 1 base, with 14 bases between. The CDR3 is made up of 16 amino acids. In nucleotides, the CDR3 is TGTGCCAGCAGTGAAAACTCCTTTTCCGATAACTATGGCTACACCTTC. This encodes CASSENSFSDNYGYTF.

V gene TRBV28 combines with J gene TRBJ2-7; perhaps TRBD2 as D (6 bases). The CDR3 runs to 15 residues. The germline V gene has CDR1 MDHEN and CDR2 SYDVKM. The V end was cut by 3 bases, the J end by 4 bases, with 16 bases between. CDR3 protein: CASSLRVGLGYEQYF. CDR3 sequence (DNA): TGTGCCAGCAGTTTGCGGGTGGGACTTGGTTACGAGCAGTACTTC.

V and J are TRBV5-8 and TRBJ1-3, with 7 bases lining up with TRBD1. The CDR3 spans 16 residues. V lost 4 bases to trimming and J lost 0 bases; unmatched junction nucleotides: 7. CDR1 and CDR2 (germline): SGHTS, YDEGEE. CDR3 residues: CASSRGTESSGNTIYF. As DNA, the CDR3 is TGTGCCAGCAGCCGCGGGACAGAGAGCTCTGGAAACACCATATATTTT.

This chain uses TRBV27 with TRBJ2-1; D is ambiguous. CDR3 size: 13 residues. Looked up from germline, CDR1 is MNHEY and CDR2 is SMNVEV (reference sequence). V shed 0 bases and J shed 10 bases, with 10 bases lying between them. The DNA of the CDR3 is TGTGCCAGCAGTTTATCCCGTCCTGAGGAGCAGTTCTTC. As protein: CASSLSRPEEQFF.

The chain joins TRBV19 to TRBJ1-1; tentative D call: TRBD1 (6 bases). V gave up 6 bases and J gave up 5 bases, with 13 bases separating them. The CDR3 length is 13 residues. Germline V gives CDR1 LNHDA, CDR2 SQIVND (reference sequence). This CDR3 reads CASRGAGATEAFF. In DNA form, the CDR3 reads TGTGCCAGTAGGGGGGCAGGGGCGACTGAAGCTTTCTTT.

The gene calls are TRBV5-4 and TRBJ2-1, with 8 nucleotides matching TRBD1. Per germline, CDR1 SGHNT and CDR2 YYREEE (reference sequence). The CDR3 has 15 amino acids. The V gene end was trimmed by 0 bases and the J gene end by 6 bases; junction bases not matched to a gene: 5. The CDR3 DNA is TGTGCCAGCAGCTTGGACCAGGGGGCTGGCAATGAGCAGTTCTTC. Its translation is CASSLDQGAGNEQFF.

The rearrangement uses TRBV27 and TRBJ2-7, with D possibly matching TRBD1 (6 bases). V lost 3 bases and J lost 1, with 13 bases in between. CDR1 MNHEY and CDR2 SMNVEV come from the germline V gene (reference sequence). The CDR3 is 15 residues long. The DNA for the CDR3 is TGTGCCAGCAGTTTCCCACAGGGAGTATCCTACGAGCAGTACTTC. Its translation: CASSFPQGVSYEQYF.